Below, 18 T cell receptor beta chains from the same sample are listed, as sequenced in a study of shared clonotypes between healthy human individuals. The method was immunoSEQ multiplex PCR; TCRdb's version includes in-frame clones alone and lacks a portion of them. The data show hundreds of thousands of clones, with 96% seen just once and about 0.057% held by the top ten. The sequencing input was naive CD4+ T cells sorted from blood. Indicated subset: CD45RA+ positively selected. The receptors were gathered from a woman under 40 in good health.

The rearrangement links TRBV6-1 to TRBJ1-1; D is possibly TRBD1 (5 bases). CDR3 size: 16 residues. The V gene lost 2 bases and the J gene lost 1 base, with 14 bases spanning the gap. The germline gives CDR1 MNHNS, CDR2 SASEGT. The CDR3 DNA is TGTGCCAGCAGTGAACGGGTGGGGGTAGGGAACACTGAAGCTTTCTTT. Protein: CASSERVGVGNTEAFF.

The gene calls are TRBV28 and TRBJ1-1, with 8 positions matching TRBD1. The CDR3 consists of 15 residues. After removal of 6 bases from V and 5 bases from J, the junction contained 11 bases not matched to a gene. Germline CDR1 and CDR2: MDHEN and SYDVKM. The CDR3: CASRPPTGAKTEAFF. The CDR3 region has the DNA TGTGCCAGCAGGCCCCCGACAGGGGCAAAGACTGAAGCTTTCTTT.

The V gene is TRBV27, the J gene TRBJ1-2; D might be TRBD1 (6 bases). In germline, CDR1 is MNHEY, CDR2 SMNVEV (reference sequence). The CDR3 has 14 amino acids. V was trimmed by 4 bases and J by 11 bases, leaving 20 bases between them. The CDR3: CASSSGEDSPRYTF. The CDR3 nucleotides read TGTGCCAGCAGTTCCGGGGAGGACAGCCCTCGGTACACCTTC.

The rearrangement uses TRBV19 and TRBJ1-2, with 7 nucleotides matching TRBD1. The V segment lost 6 bases and the J segment 7 bases; nucleotides outside the gene matches: 11. CDR1 and CDR2 (germline): LNHDA, SQIVND (reference sequence). The CDR3 is made up of 14 amino acids. The CDR3 DNA reads TGTGCCAGTAGAAAGGCAGGGGGAATTTTTGGCTACACCTTC. Protein sequence: CASRKAGGIFGYTF.

The chain recombines TRBV27 with TRBJ2-6, with D perhaps TRBD1 (6 bases). V gave up 7 bases and J gave up 0 bases, with 19 bases separating them. This CDR3 region has 18 residues. The germline V gene has CDR1 MNHEY and CDR2 SMNVEV (reference sequence). The DNA of the CDR3 is TGTGCCAGCACCTTAAGGCACAGGGCGCTCTCTGGGGCCAACGTCCTGACTTTC. Translated, it gives CASTLRHRALSGANVLTF.

The rearrangement links TRBV7-2 to TRBJ2-2; D not resolved. CDR1 is SGHTA and CDR2 is FQGNSA in the germline V gene. V was trimmed by 5 bases and J by 10 bases, leaving 14 bases between them. This CDR3 region has 13 residues. The CDR3 DNA is TGTGCCAGCAGCCCCATAGTCGGCGAGGAGCTGTTTTTT. Amino acid sequence: CASSPIVGEELFF.

The chain uses TRBV5-1 and TRBJ2-7; 8 bases fit TRBD1. Germline trimming cut 3 bases from V and 4 bases from J; bases unmatched to any gene: 15. Per the germline V gene, CDR1 is SGHRS and CDR2 is YFSETQ. CDR3 length: 17 amino acids. The CDR3 spells CASSSHFRTGTEYEQYF. DNA for the CDR3: TGCGCCAGCAGCTCCCACTTCCGGACAGGGACTGAGTACGAGCAGTACTTC.

This chain links TRBV7-9 with TRBJ2-6; D is possibly TRBD1 (6 bases). CDR1 is SEHNR, CDR2 FQNEAQ, per germline (reference sequence). V was cut by 6 bases and J by 0 bases, with 15 bases left in between. CDR3 size: 17 residues. The CDR3 nucleotides are TGTGCCAGCAGTCGCCCGGGACACCCCTCTGGGGCCAACGTCCTGACTTTC. Translation: CASSRPGHPSGANVLTF.

The rearrangement joins TRBV28 to TRBJ1-2, with D perhaps TRBD1 (6 bases). Germline assignment: CDR1 MDHEN and CDR2 SYDVKM. This CDR3 region has 15 residues. Trimming cost V 4 bases and J 0 bases, with 12 bases left between them. CDR3 residues: CASSSRTEANYGYTF. DNA of the CDR3: TGTGCCAGCAGTTCACGGACAGAGGCTAACTATGGCTACACCTTC.

This clone was seen once. The chain joins TRBV9 to TRBJ2-5; 7 bases align to TRBD1. V gave up 4 bases and J gave up 5 bases; unmatched junction bases: 8. Germline lookup yields CDR1 SGDLS and CDR2 YYNGEE. The CDR3 totals 14 residues. CDR3 coding DNA: TGTGCCAGCAGCCCGAGCCCGACAGGGGAGACCCAGTACTTC. Its protein is CASSPSPTGETQYF.

The J gene is TRBJ2-7, the V gene TRBV5-1, with D tentatively TRBD1 or TRBD2 (5 bases each). CDR3 length equals 14 residues. V was cut by 6 bases and J by 0 bases, with 13 bases left in between. Germline CDR1 reads SGHRS; CDR2 reads YFSETQ. The CDR3 spells CASKFGGSSYEQYF. The CDR3 region has the DNA TGCGCCAGCAAGTTTGGGGGAAGCTCCTACGAGCAGTACTTC.

This clone appeared once. The chain uses TRBV10-2 and TRBJ2-7; the D is unclear. V lost 1 base to trimming and J lost 4 bases, with 8 bases between them. This CDR3 is 13 amino acids long. CDR1 WSHSY and CDR2 SAAADI come from the germline V gene. CDR3: CASSELGKYEQYF. The CDR3 DNA sequence: TGCGCCAGCAGTGAGTTAGGCAAATACGAGCAGTACTTC.

The chain has TRBV6-1 and TRBJ1-5; D is possibly TRBD1 (5 bases). Trimming pared 4 bases from V and 1 base from J, leaving 14 bases between. The CDR3 has 16 amino acids. Looked up from germline, CDR1 is MNHNS and CDR2 is SASEGT. CDR3 in DNA: TGTGCCAGCAGTGGAGGACATTGGTCGAGCAATCAGCCCCAGCATTTT. Residues: CASSGGHWSSNQPQHF.

The chain is built from TRBV28 and TRBJ1-5; D may be TRBD1 (5 bases). The CDR3 is 14 residues long. V dropped 3 bases and J dropped 5 bases, with 11 bases sitting between them. Germline lookup yields CDR1 MDHEN and CDR2 SYDVKM. Written as DNA, the CDR3 is TGTGCCAGCAGTTTCGGGGGAACGGATCAGCCCCAGCATTTT. Translating it yields CASSFGGTDQPQHF.

The V call is TRBV5-4, the J call TRBJ2-7; 10 bases align to TRBD1. The CDR3 has 18 residues. The germline gives CDR1 SGHNT, CDR2 YYREEE (reference sequence). The V segment lost 4 bases and the J segment 2 bases; nucleotides outside the gene matches: 15. CDR3 sequence reads: CASSAIPGQGLPTYEQYF. CDR3 DNA: TGTGCCAGCAGCGCCATCCCGGGACAGGGGCTTCCAACCTACGAGCAGTACTTC.

This chain connects TRBV28 to TRBJ2-7; 8 bases are shared with TRBD1. V trimming: 7 bases; J trimming: 3 bases; junction bases outside the gene matches: 11. Germline V gene sequence: CDR1 MDHEN, CDR2 SYDVKM. This CDR3 spans 15 amino acids. The CDR3: CASNAGGRLIYEQYF. As DNA, the CDR3 is TGTGCCAGCAACGCAGGGGGCAGATTAATCTACGAGCAGTACTTC.

V is TRBV14 and J is TRBJ2-7; weak D call: TRBD2 (6 bases). This CDR3 is 14 amino acids long. Trimming removed 1 base from V and 1 base from J, with 8 bases in between. Germline V gene lookup returns CDR1 SGHDN and CDR2 FVKESK. The CDR3 sequence: CASSQGAGSYEQYF. The DNA of the CDR3 is TGTGCCAGCAGCCAAGGTGCGGGATCCTACGAGCAGTACTTC. Complete variable domain (other parts from reference TRBV14 and TRBJ2-7): EAGVTQFPSHSVIEKGQTVTLRCDPISGHDNLYWYRRVMGKEIKFLLHFVKESKQDESGMPNNRFLAERTGGTYSTLKVQPAELEDSGVYFCASSQGAGSYEQYFGPGTRLTVT.

The rearrangement joins TRBV28 to TRBJ2-7, with 12 bases identical to TRBD1. V lost 3 bases and J lost 5; bases outside the gene matches: 11. The germline V gene has CDR1 MDHEN and CDR2 SYDVKM. This CDR3 comprises 17 residues. CDR3 loop: CASSLGQGALLWDEQYF. CDR3 DNA sequence: TGTGCCAGCAGTTTGGGACAGGGGGCTCTCCTTTGGGACGAGCAGTACTTC.